The 3 T cell receptor beta chains reported below all come from one sample, sequenced in a study of T cell changes during pregnancy in multiple sclerosis. Sequencing used immunoSEQ multiplex PCR; TCRdb keeps in-frame clones, though not all of them. The table has roughly 110,000 clones, roughly 92% seen once. The sequences come from peripheral blood, collected after pregnancy. Source of these receptors: a female donor with multiple sclerosis, enrolled in a pregnancy study.

The gene calls are TRBV6-1 and TRBJ1-2; 8 nucleotides match TRBD1. This CDR3 contains 15 residues. Germline values: CDR1 MNHNS, CDR2 SASEGT. The V gene end was trimmed by 6 bases and the J gene end by 8 bases; junction bases not matched to a gene: 14. CDR3 region: CASSDRTGSLGGYTF. For the CDR3, the DNA is TGTGCCAGCAGCGACCGGACAGGGTCCCTCGGAGGCTACACCTTC.

This clone was seen a handful of times. The gene calls are TRBV6-6 and TRBJ2-2, with no clear D. Germline V CDR1 and CDR2: MNHNY, SVGAGI (reference sequence). V dropped 2 bases and J dropped 6 bases, with 4 bases sitting between them. The length of the CDR3 is 12 residues. CDR3 in amino acids: CASSYLPGELFF. The CDR3, as DNA: TGTGCCAGCAGTTACCTCCCCGGGGAGCTGTTTTTT.

This chain joins TRBV5-1 and TRBJ2-2; D unresolved. Germline values: CDR1 SGHRS, CDR2 YFSETQ. Trimming took 4 bases from V and 2 from J, leaving 12 bases between them. This CDR3 spans 15 amino acids. CDR3 in amino acids: CASSAVELNTGELFF. In DNA form, the CDR3 reads TGCGCCAGCAGCGCCGTCGAGTTAAACACCGGGGAGCTGTTTTTT.